Listed here are 29 T cell receptor beta chains from one sample, sequenced in a study of blood T cell repertoires in COVID-19. Assay used: immunoSEQ multiplex PCR; TCRdb lists only in-frame clones, some missing. Of about 220,000 clones in the sample, 82% were seen once. The source material was peripheral blood. These TCRs come from a woman between 65 and 79 years old with acute or convalescent COVID-19.

This chain uses TRBV7-2 with TRBJ2-7; 9 bases map to TRBD2. The J segment lost 0 bases and the V segment lost 2 bases, leaving 14 bases of the junction unmatched. Germline V gene lookup returns CDR1 SGHTA and CDR2 FQGNSA. This CDR3 is built from 19 residues. CDR3 sequence (DNA): TGTGCCAGCAGCTTATTCCTACTGGCTAGCGGGGTTAGCTCCTACGAGCAGTACTTC. Translation: CASSLFLLASGVSSYEQYF.

The chain employs TRBV5-4 and TRBJ1-3; no reliable D call. Germline V gene sequence: CDR1 SGHNT, CDR2 YYREEE (reference sequence). There are 15 residues in the CDR3. V lost 3 bases, J lost 0 bases, and 10 bases lay in between. The CDR3 region is CASSSTTYSGNTIYF. The DNA for the CDR3 is TGTGCCAGCAGCTCGACTACCTACTCTGGAAACACCATATATTTT.

This clone was observed a handful of times. The chain couples TRBV6-5 to TRBJ1-1; D remains unclear. The CDR3 spans 15 residues. CDR1 is MNHEY, CDR2 SVGAGI, per germline. V lost 7 bases and J lost 0, with 15 bases in between. This CDR3 reads CASTADGQMNTEAFF. CDR3 in DNA: TGTGCCAGCACCGCTGATGGGCAGATGAACACTGAAGCTTTCTTT.

Only a few counts were recorded for this clone. The chain recombines TRBV19 with TRBJ1-1, with D perhaps matching TRBD1 (6 bases). Germline CDR1 is LNHDA and CDR2 is SQIVND (reference sequence). This CDR3 has 14 residues. The V end was cut by 4 bases, the J end by 1 base, with 10 bases between. The CDR3 protein is CASSTDRRNTEAFF. Here the CDR3 DNA reads TGTGCCAGTAGTACTGACAGGAGGAACACTGAAGCTTTCTTT.

V and J are TRBV27 and TRBJ2-1, with 7 bases that match TRBD1. The V segment lost 4 bases and the J segment 3 bases; nucleotides outside the gene matches: 9. This CDR3 spans 16 amino acids. Germline V CDR1 and CDR2: MNHEY, SMNVEV (reference sequence). CDR3 DNA: TGTGCCAGCAGTTCTACCCCGACAGGGAGCTACAATGAGCAGTTCTTC. Protein sequence: CASSSTPTGSYNEQFF.

This chain joins TRBV30 and TRBJ1-2; TRBD1 matches at 8 bases. CDR3 length: 14 amino acids. Germline V gene lookup returns CDR1 GTSNPN and CDR2 SVGIG (reference sequence). The ends lost 1 base at V and 10 bases at J; junction bases unmatched: 11. The CDR3 DNA reads as TGTGCCTGGAGTGCCCCCGGGACAGGAGACTCCTACACCTTC. It is translated as CAWSAPGTGDSYTF.

A few counts support this clone. The chain has TRBV29-1 and TRBJ1-3; D not resolved. This CDR3 has 17 residues. The V gene lost 5 bases and the J gene lost 0 bases, with 20 bases spanning the gap. Germline values: CDR1 SQVTM, CDR2 ANQGSEA. The CDR3 DNA is TGCAGCGTTTCCGGCGGTCCGCAATTTACCTCTGGAAACACCATATATTTT. Translated: CSVSGGPQFTSGNTIYF.

V usage is TRBV19 and J usage is TRBJ1-4, with TRBD1 identical over 9 bases. V lost 8 bases to trimming and J lost 4 bases; unmatched junction nucleotides: 8. This CDR3 region has 15 residues. Germline V lookup: CDR1 LNHDA, CDR2 SQIVND (reference sequence). The CDR3 DNA reads as TGTGCCAGTTCTCTCCCGGGACAGGGTAATGAAAAACTGTTTTTT. Residues: CASSLPGQGNEKLFF.

This chain links TRBV3-1 (or the pseudogene TRBV3-2) with TRBJ1-4; TRBD1 agrees at 8 bases. Germline-derived CDR1 and CDR2 are LGHDT and YNNKEL (reference sequence). Germline trimming cut 4 bases from V and 3 bases from J; bases unmatched to any gene: 16. The CDR3 is made up of 19 amino acids. In nucleotides, the CDR3 is TGTGCCAGCAGCCCTCGGACAGGGCTCTCGTATCCCGCTAATGAAAAACTGTTTTTT. This codes for CASSPRTGLSYPANEKLFF.

This clone was detected once. The V call is TRBV3-1 (or the pseudogene TRBV3-2), the J call TRBJ1-2, with no clear D. The CDR3 spans 14 residues. V lost 1 base and J 4 bases, leaving 10 bases between the germline ends. Germline V gives CDR1 LGHDT, CDR2 YNNKEL (reference sequence). CDR3: CASSQASEVYGYTF. The CDR3 coding sequence is TGTGCCAGCAGCCAAGCGTCCGAGGTCTATGGCTACACCTTC.

The chain links TRBV6-5 to TRBJ1-2; no clear D. The CDR3 sequence is 15 residues long. Between the trimmed V and J ends, which lost 2 bases and 0 bases, there was a span of 10 bases. The germline V gene has CDR1 MNHEY and CDR2 SVGAGI. The CDR3 here is CASSYAAATNYGYTF. The DNA of the CDR3 is TGTGCCAGCAGTTACGCGGCAGCCACTAACTATGGCTACACCTTC.

The V call is TRBV24-1, the J call TRBJ2-3; TRBD2 is a possible D gene (6 bases). CDR3 length: 20 residues. Germline V gives CDR1 KGHDR, CDR2 SFDVKD. V lost 3 bases to trimming and J lost 3 bases, with 27 bases between them. The CDR3 sequence: CATSDQLSRPGGYRTDTQYF. The CDR3 DNA sequence: TGTGCCACCAGTGATCAACTGTCCCGTCCTGGGGGGTATCGAACAGATACGCAGTATTTT.

The V gene is TRBV9, the J gene TRBJ2-3, with D perhaps matching TRBD2 (5 bases). Germline values: CDR1 SGDLS, CDR2 YYNGEE. Trimming removed 0 bases at V and 5 bases at J, with 10 bases between. The length of the CDR3 is 14 residues. CDR3 nucleotides: TGTGCCAGCAGCGTAGAGGCTAGCCGAGATACGCAGTATTTT. Translating it yields CASSVEASRDTQYF.

This rearrangement joins TRBV19 to TRBJ1-4, with D unresolved. The V end was cut by 5 bases, the J end by 7 bases, with 20 bases between. The CDR3 length is 16 residues. Germline V CDR1 and CDR2: LNHDA, SQIVND (reference sequence). The CDR3 is CASSPPRGRAGEKLFF. DNA of the CDR3: TGTGCCAGTAGTCCACCTCGAGGAAGGGCGGGTGAAAAACTGTTTTTT.

CDR3 sequence reads: CASSLTSGPTGDEAFF. CDR3 nucleotides: TGCGCCAGCAGCCTAACCTCGGGCCCTACGGGGGATGAAGCTTTCTTT. The chain employs TRBV5-1 and TRBJ1-1, with a possible D match to TRBD1 (5 bases). The germline V and J ends were trimmed by 4 bases and 7 bases, with 23 bases remaining between them. The CDR3 totals 16 residues. Germline CDR1 SGHRS, CDR2 YFSETQ.

The chain combines TRBV28 with TRBJ1-1, with 9 bases that match TRBD1. This CDR3 has 16 residues. V trimming: 0 bases; J trimming: 4 bases; junction bases outside the gene matches: 6. The V gene's germline CDR1 is MDHEN and CDR2 SYDVKM. Here the CDR3 DNA reads TGTGCCAGCAGTTTATGGGCCGGACAGGGGAGCACTGAAGCTTTCTTT. Translation gives CASSLWAGQGSTEAFF.

This clone was observed once. V gene TRBV5-5 combines with J gene TRBJ2-3; the D is unclear. Germline lookup yields CDR1 SGHKS and CDR2 YYEKEE (reference sequence). The V gene lost 1 base and the J gene lost 0 bases, with 6 bases spanning the gap. CDR3 length equals 14 residues. CDR3 bases: TGTGCCAGCAGCTTGAGAGTTAGCACAGATACGCAGTATTTT. Its translation: CASSLRVSTDTQYF.

The table lists this clone with a count of one. The genes are TRBV15 and TRBJ1-4, with D uncertain. Germline V gives CDR1 LNHNV, CDR2 YYDKDF (reference sequence). The CDR3 is 15 residues long. The ends were cut back, 7 bases at V and 0 bases at J, with 12 bases in the middle. CDR3 sequence reads: CATTTIAATNEKLFF. The CDR3 DNA reads as TGTGCCACCACTACCATCGCCGCAACTAATGAAAAACTGTTTTTT.

This sequence joins TRBV7-2 and TRBJ2-1; the match to TRBD1 covers 8 bases. Germline CDR1 is SGHTA and CDR2 is FQGNSA. The V gene end was trimmed by 5 bases and the J gene end by 9 bases; junction bases not matched to a gene: 15. The CDR3 loop spans 16 amino acids. CDR3 residues: CASSGIRDRSFSEQFF. The CDR3, as DNA: TGTGCCAGCAGCGGAATCCGGGACAGGTCTTTCAGTGAGCAGTTCTTC.

V and J are TRBV19 and TRBJ1-2; TRBD1 is a possible D gene (6 bases). Trimming pared 7 bases from V and 2 bases from J, leaving 20 bases between. Germline loops: CDR1 LNHDA, CDR2 SQIVND (reference sequence). The CDR3 sequence is 16 residues long. CDR3 amino acids: CASTKYGTSFNYGYTF. CDR3 in DNA: TGTGCCAGTACTAAATACGGGACATCCTTCAACTATGGCTACACCTTC.

J is TRBJ1-3 and V is TRBV5-5, with 10 positions matching TRBD1. V shed 4 bases, J shed 4 bases, and the junction held 8 bases outside the gene matches. Germline CDR1 reads SGHKS; CDR2 reads YYEKEE (reference sequence). CDR3 size: 16 residues. This CDR3 is CASSLGTGARGNTIYF. The CDR3 coding sequence is TGTGCCAGCAGCCTTGGGACAGGGGCACGAGGAAACACCATATATTTT.

This clone appeared a single time. The chain has TRBV5-1 and TRBJ1-2; D ambiguous. Trimming removed 0 bases from V and 2 bases from J, with 8 bases in between. This CDR3 is 14 amino acids long. The germline gives CDR1 SGHRS, CDR2 YFSETQ. The CDR3: CASSLAQENYGYTF. The DNA for the CDR3 is TGCGCCAGCAGCTTGGCCCAGGAAAACTATGGCTACACCTTC.

The rearrangement uses TRBV19 and TRBJ2-1; D gene uncertain. The CDR3 is 15 amino acids. The germline V gene has CDR1 LNHDA and CDR2 SQIVND (reference sequence). Trimming removed 1 base from V and 0 bases from J, with 7 bases in between. CDR3 residues: CASSIAAGSYNEQFF. Here the CDR3 DNA reads TGTGCCAGTAGTATAGCGGCAGGCTCCTACAATGAGCAGTTCTTC. Based on the CDR3 plus reference TRBV19 and TRBJ2-1, the full variable domain is DGGITQSPKYLFRKEGQNVTLSCEQNLNHDAMYWYRQDPGQGLRLIYYSQIVNDFQKGDIAEGYSVSREKKESFPLTVTSAQKNPTAFYLCASSIAAGSYNEQFFGPGTRLTVL.

This chain joins TRBV6-5 and TRBJ2-7; D might be TRBD1 (5 bases). The length of the CDR3 is 12 residues. Germline V gene sequence: CDR1 MNHEY, CDR2 SVGAGI. Trimming stripped 8 bases from V and 2 bases from J, with 10 bases between. The CDR3 region has the DNA TGTGCCAGCGGGGCGGAAACCTACGAGCAGTACTTC. Protein product: CASGAETYEQYF.

The chain employs TRBV2 and TRBJ2-2; 8 nucleotides align to TRBD1. CDR1 and CDR2 (germline): SNHLY, FYNNEI. The CDR3 is 15 residues long. V shed 8 bases, J shed 2 bases, and the junction held 7 bases outside the gene matches. CDR3: CASHRDRKNTGELFF. The CDR3 DNA follows: TGTGCCAGCCACCGGGACAGGAAAAACACCGGGGAGCTGTTTTTT.

V gene TRBV5-6 combines with J gene TRBJ1-4, with 8 bases lining up with TRBD1. The CDR3 loop spans 15 amino acids. Germline V CDR1 and CDR2: SGHDT, YYEEEE. V dropped 3 bases and J dropped 5; count of bases not matched to a gene: 6. The CDR3 sequence: CASSSDRGANEKLFF. The CDR3 region has the DNA TGTGCCAGCAGCTCCGACAGGGGTGCGAATGAAAAACTGTTTTTT.

The chain recombines TRBV4-1 with TRBJ1-1; TRBD1 matches 8 bases. With V trimmed by 3 bases and J by 6 bases, 12 bases remained unmatched. The CDR3 contains 16 residues. Germline V gives CDR1 MGHRA, CDR2 YSYEKL. The CDR3 here is CASSHDRGNRYAEAFF. CDR3 nucleotides: TGCGCCAGCAGCCACGACAGGGGTAATAGGTACGCTGAAGCTTTCTTT.

The chain combines TRBV19 with TRBJ1-1; D call uncertain. The CDR3 spans 14 residues. The V end lost 1 base, the J end lost 1 base, and 7 bases lay between the germline ends. The germline V gene has CDR1 LNHDA and CDR2 SQIVND (reference sequence). The CDR3 is CASSIVQSNTEAFF. The CDR3 coding sequence is TGTGCCAGTAGTATAGTACAGTCGAACACTGAAGCTTTCTTT.

CDR3 DNA sequence: TGTGCCACCAGCAGAGGGGCCTTTGTGAACACTGAAGCTTTCTTT. Its protein product is CATSRGAFVNTEAFF. The rearrangement joins TRBV15 to TRBJ1-1; no reliable D call. Germline CDR1 reads LNHNV; CDR2 reads YYDKDF (reference sequence). The germline V and J ends were trimmed by 1 base and 0 bases, with 9 bases remaining between them. This CDR3 spans 15 amino acids.